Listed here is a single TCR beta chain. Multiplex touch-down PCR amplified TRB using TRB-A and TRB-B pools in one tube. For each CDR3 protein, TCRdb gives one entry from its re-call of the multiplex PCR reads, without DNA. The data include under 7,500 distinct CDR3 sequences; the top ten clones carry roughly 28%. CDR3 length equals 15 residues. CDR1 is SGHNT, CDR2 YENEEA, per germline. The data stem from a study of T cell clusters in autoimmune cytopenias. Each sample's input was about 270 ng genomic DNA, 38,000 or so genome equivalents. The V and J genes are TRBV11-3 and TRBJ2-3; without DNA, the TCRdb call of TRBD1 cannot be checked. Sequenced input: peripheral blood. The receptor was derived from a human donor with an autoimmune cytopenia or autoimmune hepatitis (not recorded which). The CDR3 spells CASSTRQGVADTQYF.